This TCR beta chain was observed in a study of T cells after yellow fever vaccination (dated by TCRdb to between 2019 and 2020). At the level of the whole study: The SMART-Seq v4 Ultra Low Input RNA kit was used to prepare libraries from fractions with low cell numbers. Two healthy male donors made up the cohort, one aged 18 to 30 years and the other aged 30 to 40 years. Blood samples were taken at several timepoints before and after primary and secondary immunization, and bulk PBMC replicates and cell subsets were isolated. To track T-cell clones before and after primary and booster YFV17D yellow fever vaccination, bulk TCR alpha and beta repertoires were sequenced longitudinally.

What this sample's treatment or condition label stands for: live attenuated yellow fever vaccine strain. At every blood-draw timepoint, two biological replicates of bulk PBMCs were collected. A standard Ficoll-Paque protocol was used to isolate PBMCs from peripheral blood. TriZol was used to extract RNA from bulk PBMCs, from CD4 and CD8 fractions, and from dextramer-positive and dextramer-negative fractions. CDR1 and CDR2, looked up from the germline V gene (reference sequence), are SEHNR and FQNEAQ. Measured from the cysteine to the phenylalanine, the CDR3 is 15 residues long. Only the CDR3 region is kept as DNA, spanning 45 bases read in frame from base 1. TCRdb names Illumina NovaSeq 6000 as the instrument used. TCR cDNA was synthesized by 5'RACE template switching, through which a universal primer site and unique molecular identifiers were introduced. Priming of cDNA synthesis was performed from both the TCR alpha and TCR beta constant segments. Library amplification used two PCR steps, and the second PCR step added sample barcodes and sequencing adapters. Libraries were sequenced on Illumina HiSeq 2500 (2x100 bp) or NovaSeq (2x150 bp). Under the source paper's analysis protocol: MIGEC handled demultiplexing of reads and collapsing into UMI consensus sequences, while MiXCR performed V(D)J alignment. Vaccine-responding clonotypes were defined with edgeR using replicate PBMC samples, requiring FDR below 0.01 and a log2 fold change above 5 up to day 15. CD4 or CD8 identity was assigned to each bulk clonotype according to whether the clonotype was present at higher abundance in the sequenced CD4 repertoire or the sequenced CD8 repertoire. The public reads were reanalyzed by TCRdb: fastp trimming at Q25, MiXCR alignment, in-frame beta chains only. Each entry is one CDR3 protein sequence, shown with its most common DNA and genes. TCRdb assigned the V and J calls; the authors' analysis was not used. Within this sample are some 250,000 distinct CDR3 sequences, with about 3.7% of them counted one time only. 15% to 20% of the sample is taken by the ten largest.

Of note for this clonotype: Its antigen target is currently unknown. This clone may be a read error of a much larger clone one base away.

The research as a whole found: Most clones expanded after primary vaccination (almost 97% of CD4 and over 80% of CD8) were re-detected after the booster, suggesting that broad memory maintenance occurred. Compared with the primary T-cell response, the secondary T-cell response was weaker but faster, peaking on day 5 rather than day 15. A small share of clonotypes occurred in both CD4 and CD8 compartments, likely arising from convergent recombination. Only a couple of donors were included in the study, so the extent to which the findings can be generalized is limited. Because abundant contaminating clonotypes from the bulk population could be contained in FACS-sorted repertoires, computational filtering was required.

The source material was PBMCs, sampled 15 days after the yellow fever booster vaccination. This sequence originates from a man younger than 30 who received the YFV17D yellow fever vaccine. This chain is built from TRBV7-9 and TRBJ2-3, with the D gene not confidently named. Read as DNA, the sequence is TGTGCCAGCTGCTTAGTACGTCCCTCCCCAGATACGCAGTATTTT. Protein translation: CASCLVRPSPDTQYF.